This T cell receptor (beta chain) was found in a study of blood T cells in healthy people across ages. Primed by a sample-barcoded 5' primer and a J-beta primer mix, a second PCR proceeded for about 6 to 12 cycles. TCRdb reanalysed the 5' RACE reads using MiXCR and keeps one entry per CDR3 protein. The table includes some 710,000 distinct CDR3 sequences, roughly 46% detected once. The germline gives CDR1 SGHTA, CDR2 FQGNSA. After removal of 1 base from V and 4 bases from J, the junction contained 6 bases not matched to a gene. The CDR3 spans 16 residues. On this clonotype: This could be a read error, since a much larger clone is one nucleotide away.

Sequencing was done on a sample of blood. The chain joins TRBV7-2 to TRBJ2-1, with 8 nucleotides matching TRBD2. This sequence was found in an elderly man in good health. The DNA for the CDR3 is TGTGCCAGCAGCTTAGGTTGTAGCGGGGTTTACAATGAGCAGTTCTTC. Translation gives CASSLGCSGVYNEQFF.